The 13 T cell receptor beta chains below come from one sample, sequenced in a study of shared clonotypes between healthy human individuals. The repertoire was sequenced with immunoSEQ multiplex PCR; TCRdb's copy has only in-frame clones and lacks some. This repertoire shows fewer than 850,000 clones, 55% to 75% found once; its top ten account for roughly 1.8%. Sequences were obtained from memory CD4+ T cells sorted from blood. Regarding subset: CD45RA-negative fraction. These receptors were collected from a woman under 40 in good health.

The CDR3 loop reads CASSLRGPGHRTEAFF. Here the CDR3 DNA reads TGTGCCAGCAGTTTACGCGGTCCGGGACATCGGACTGAAGCTTTCTTT. The V call is TRBV2, the J call TRBJ1-1; maybe TRBD1 (6 bases). The CDR3 runs to 16 residues. Germline V CDR1 and CDR2: SNHLY, FYNNEI. V lost 5 bases and J 5 bases, leaving 21 bases between the germline ends.

Only a few counts were recorded for this clone. The chain links TRBV6-5 to TRBJ2-5, with unresolved D. Looked up from germline, CDR1 is MNHEY and CDR2 is SVGAGI. The CDR3 has 11 residues. V was cut by 6 bases and J by 6 bases, with 8 bases left in between. The DNA for the CDR3 is TGTGCCAGCAGACAACATAAGACCCAGTACTTC. Its protein is CASRQHKTQYF.

The V and J genes are TRBV28 and TRBJ1-2; tentatively, D is TRBD1 (5 bases). Trimming pared 4 bases from V and 3 bases from J, leaving 15 bases between. The CDR3 sequence is 15 residues long. Germline CDR1 MDHEN, CDR2 SYDVKM. This CDR3 reads CASSSPAGRHYGYTF. CDR3 DNA: TGTGCCAGCAGTTCCCCCGCGGGGCGGCACTATGGCTACACCTTC.

V gene TRBV30 combines with J gene TRBJ1-1; 9 nucleotides align to TRBD1. Germline values: CDR1 GTSNPN, CDR2 SVGIG (reference sequence). V shed 6 bases and J 4 bases; nucleotides not matched to a gene: 9. This CDR3 is built from 14 residues. The CDR3 here is CACTPTTGGTEAFF. Here the CDR3 DNA reads TGTGCCTGTACACCGACGACAGGGGGCACTGAAGCTTTCTTT.

The V and J genes are TRBV11-3 and TRBJ2-3; TRBD2 is a possible D gene (5 bases). The V gene's germline CDR1 is SGHNT and CDR2 YENEEA. There are 17 residues in the CDR3. The V and J ends lost 2 bases and 2 bases respectively, with 17 bases between them. The CDR3 DNA sequence: TGTGCCAGCAGCTTAAGAGGACTCATGATTCTCACAGATACGCAGTATTTT. This encodes CASSLRGLMILTDTQYF.

This chain links TRBV28 with TRBJ2-4; TRBD2 matches 13 bases. V lost 4 bases to trimming and J lost 6 bases; unmatched junction nucleotides: 3. Germline V lookup: CDR1 MDHEN, CDR2 SYDVKM. The CDR3 is 15 residues long. The CDR3 DNA sequence: TGTGCCAGCAGTTGGACTAGCGGGGGCGGAAACATTCAGTACTTC. This sequence encodes CASSWTSGGGNIQYF.

A note on this clone: A much larger clone differs by one base, so this may be a read error. The sample holds other DNA sequences that translate to the same CDR3. V is TRBV19 and J is TRBJ1-5, with 7 bases identical to TRBD1. The trim removed 6 bases at V and 3 bases at J, leaving 2 bases unmatched. Germline CDR1 reads LNHDA; CDR2 reads SQIVND (reference sequence). CDR3 length: 13 residues. CDR3 loop: CASSGTDNQPQHF. The DNA of the CDR3 is TGTGCCAGTAGCGGGACAGACAATCAGCCCCAGCATTTT.

This chain uses TRBV30 with TRBJ2-2; D not certain. Trimming left V 0 bases short and J 1 base short, with 9 bases between. The V gene's germline CDR1 is GTSNPN and CDR2 SVGIG (reference sequence). This CDR3 region has 15 residues. The CDR3 reads CAWSVRSLNTGELFF. DNA of the CDR3: TGTGCCTGGAGTGTACGTTCCTTGAACACCGGGGAGCTGTTTTTT.

Turning to this clone: At the DNA level, this CDR3 is encoded by other sequences in the same sample as well. The chain couples TRBV15 to TRBJ1-3; 7 nucleotides line up with TRBD1. Germline V gene data show CDR1 as LNHNV and CDR2 as YYDKDF (reference sequence). With V trimmed by 6 bases and J by 0 bases, 2 bases remained unmatched. The CDR3 consists of 14 residues. The CDR3 nucleotides read TGTGCCACCAGTAGACAGGGCTCTGGAAACACCATATATTTT. As protein: CATSRQGSGNTIYF.

The rearrangement uses TRBV27 and TRBJ1-3; a possible D gene is TRBD1 (5 bases). Germline loops: CDR1 MNHEY, CDR2 SMNVEV (reference sequence). The V end was cut by 3 bases, the J end by 5 bases, with 11 bases between. The CDR3 totals 14 residues. This CDR3 reads CASSFPDMRNTIYF. In DNA form, the CDR3 reads TGTGCCAGCAGTTTCCCGGACATGCGAAACACCATATATTTT.

The chain employs TRBV28 and TRBJ2-1; TRBD1 agrees at 9 bases. The V gene's germline CDR1 is MDHEN and CDR2 SYDVKM. There are 14 residues in the CDR3. Trimming removed 3 bases from V and 9 bases from J; junction bases left unmatched: 6. In nucleotides, the CDR3 is TGTGCCAGCAGTTTGTTTACAGGGGGCAGTGAGCAGTTCTTC. Protein: CASSLFTGGSEQFF.

V gene TRBV27 combines with J gene TRBJ2-1, with D perhaps matching TRBD2 (5 bases). The CDR3 sequence is 18 residues long. Per germline, CDR1 MNHEY and CDR2 SMNVEV (reference sequence). The ends were cut back, 10 bases at V and 8 bases at J, with 33 bases in the middle. The DNA of the CDR3 is TGTGCCACCTCAATGAACCTGGGCCTGGGGATATTAGCGCATGAGCAGTTCTTC. It codes for CATSMNLGLGILAHEQFF.

This chain connects TRBV7-9 to TRBJ2-1; D not resolved. The CDR3 has 15 amino acids. The V gene's germline CDR1 is SEHNR and CDR2 FQNEAQ (reference sequence). Trimming shortened V by 4 bases and J by 2 bases, and 12 bases separated the two germline ends. The CDR3 region is CASSSLAFTYNEQFF. The CDR3 DNA is TGTGCCAGCAGCTCTTTAGCTTTCACCTACAATGAGCAGTTCTTC.